The 13 T cell receptor beta chains listed next were all sequenced from one sample in a study of T cell responses to AZD1222 COVID-19 vaccine. The protocol was immunoSEQ multiplex PCR, while the TCRdb copy is restricted to in-frame clones and leaves out a portion. Altogether hundreds of thousands of clones are present, 90% to 95% being singletons, with the ten largest covering roughly 0.6%. Sequenced here: peripheral blood, sampled 28 days after the second AZD1222 dose. Receptors were obtained from an adult who received the AZD1222 COVID-19 vaccine.

The V call is TRBV2, the J call TRBJ2-7, with unresolved D. V was cut by 1 base and J by 2 bases, with 6 bases left in between. This CDR3 is built from 13 residues. Germline CDR1 is SNHLY and CDR2 is FYNNEI. The CDR3 sequence: CASSEGRPYEQYF. The CDR3 DNA reads as TGTGCCAGCAGTGAAGGTAGACCCTACGAGCAGTACTTC. Complete variable domain (other parts from reference TRBV2 and TRBJ2-7): EPEVTQTPSHQVTQMGQEVILRCVPISNHLYFYWYRQILGQKVEFLVSFYNNEISEKSEIFDDQFSVERPDGSNFTLKIRSTKLEDSAMYFCASSEGRPYEQYFGPGTRLTVT.

The chain combines TRBV2 with TRBJ1-2, with D tentatively TRBD1 (5 bases). The germline V gene encodes CDR1 SNHLY and CDR2 FYNNEI. V was pared by 8 bases and J by 1 base, with 8 bases between. CDR3 size: 12 residues. CDR3 sequence (DNA): TGTGCCAGCGGCACAGGTAACTATGGCTACACCTTC. Translated: CASGTGNYGYTF.

V usage is TRBV5-8 and J usage is TRBJ1-4; D might be TRBD1 (5 bases). Germline loops: CDR1 SGHTS, CDR2 YDEGEE. The CDR3 runs to 15 residues. Trimming took 4 bases from V and 5 from J, leaving 15 bases between them. CDR3 sequence: CASSAQGLVNEKLFF. The CDR3 region has the DNA TGTGCCAGCAGCGCCCAGGGACTTGTGAATGAAAAACTGTTTTTT. The variable domain in full, with the rest retrieved from reference TRBV5-8 and TRBJ1-4, is EAGVTQSPTHLIKTRGQQATLRCSPISGHTSVYWYQQALGLGLQFLLWYDEGEERNRGNFPPRFSGRQFPNYSSELNVNALELEDSALYLCASSAQGLVNEKLFFGSGTQLSVL.

The gene calls are TRBV7-9 and TRBJ2-7; TRBD1 matches at 8 bases. This CDR3 spans 14 amino acids. Germline loops: CDR1 SEHNR, CDR2 FQNEAQ (reference sequence). Trimming took 7 bases from V and 3 from J; bases not matched to a gene: 8. The CDR3 here is CASMGRGPDYEQYF. The CDR3 DNA is TGTGCCAGCATGGGCAGGGGGCCCGACTACGAGCAGTACTTC.

The V call is TRBV9, the J call TRBJ2-7; D is perhaps TRBD1 or TRBD2 (5 bases each). CDR1 and CDR2 (germline): SGDLS, YYNGEE. The CDR3 is 15 residues long. The germline V and J ends were trimmed by 0 bases and 0 bases, with 10 bases remaining between them. The CDR3 sequence: CASSVGGATSYEQYF. CDR3 DNA sequence: TGTGCCAGCAGCGTAGGAGGGGCCACCTCCTACGAGCAGTACTTC.

The chain links TRBV5-5 to TRBJ2-2; 15 bases fit TRBD2. This CDR3 spans 18 amino acids. The trim removed 2 bases at V and 4 bases at J, leaving 6 bases unmatched. Looked up from germline, CDR1 is SGHKS and CDR2 is YYEKEE (reference sequence). CDR3 DNA: TGTGCCAGCAGCTTCGGACTAGCGGGAGGGGCGGGCACCGGGGAGCTGTTTTTT. Protein sequence: CASSFGLAGGAGTGELFF.

The genes are TRBV28 and TRBJ2-7, with 7 bases matching TRBD2. CDR3 size: 14 residues. After removal of 6 bases from V and 1 base from J, the junction contained 6 bases not matched to a gene. Germline values: CDR1 MDHEN, CDR2 SYDVKM. The CDR3: CASSPPLASYEQYF. The CDR3 coding sequence is TGTGCCAGCAGCCCCCCACTAGCGTCCTACGAGCAGTACTTC.

The gene calls are TRBV10-3 and TRBJ2-1; 8 bases fit TRBD2. The junction had 11 bases not matched to a gene; V was cut back by 0 bases and J by 4 bases. The CDR3 runs to 18 residues. Germline CDR1 and CDR2: ENHRY and SYGVKD. The CDR3 DNA reads as TGTGCCATCAGTGAGTCGAGTCTAGCGGGTGGGACGTACAATGAGCAGTTCTTC. Translated, it gives CAISESSLAGGTYNEQFF.

V gene TRBV7-3 combines with J gene TRBJ1-3; D ambiguous. CDR1 and CDR2 from the germline V gene are SGHTA and FQGTGA. The germline V and J ends were trimmed by 5 bases and 2 bases, with 16 bases remaining between them. The CDR3 loop spans 16 amino acids. The CDR3 sequence is CASSPHPGTPGNTIYF. The CDR3 nucleotides read TGTGCCAGCAGCCCCCATCCGGGAACACCTGGAAACACCATATATTTT.

The rearrangement joins TRBV9 to TRBJ1-2, with a tentative D call TRBD1 (6 bases). This CDR3 is 15 amino acids long. Germline values: CDR1 SGDLS, CDR2 YYNGEE. The V and J ends lost 4 bases and 8 bases respectively, with 21 bases between them. The CDR3 protein is CASSLNRDPLWGYTF. The DNA for the CDR3 is TGTGCCAGCAGCTTAAACAGGGATCCCCTCTGGGGCTACACCTTC.

The chain links TRBV28 to TRBJ2-3; D uncertain. Germline CDR1 is MDHEN and CDR2 is SYDVKM. V lost 6 bases and J 2 bases, leaving 6 bases between the germline ends. This CDR3 has 12 amino acids. The DNA for the CDR3 is TGTGCCAGCAGAGACTTCACAGATACGCAGTATTTT. It yields the protein CASRDFTDTQYF.

The rearrangement links TRBV29-1 to TRBJ1-2; D call uncertain. Germline assignment: CDR1 SQVTM and CDR2 ANQGSEA. The V end lost 7 bases, the J end lost 8 bases, and 20 bases lay between the germline ends. This CDR3 region has 13 residues. This CDR3 is CSADPTEARGYTF. CDR3 DNA: TGCAGCGCAGACCCGACGGAGGCGAGAGGCTACACCTTC.

In DNA form, the CDR3 reads TGTGCCAGCAGCCGATCCGGGACAGGGCGTGATACGCAGTATTTT. As protein: CASSRSGTGRDTQYF. This rearrangement joins TRBV3-1 (or the pseudogene TRBV3-2) to TRBJ2-3, with 9 bases aligning to TRBD1. The V gene's germline CDR1 is LGHDT and CDR2 YNNKEL (reference sequence). This CDR3 has 15 amino acids. V gave up 4 bases and J gave up 6 bases; unmatched junction bases: 8.